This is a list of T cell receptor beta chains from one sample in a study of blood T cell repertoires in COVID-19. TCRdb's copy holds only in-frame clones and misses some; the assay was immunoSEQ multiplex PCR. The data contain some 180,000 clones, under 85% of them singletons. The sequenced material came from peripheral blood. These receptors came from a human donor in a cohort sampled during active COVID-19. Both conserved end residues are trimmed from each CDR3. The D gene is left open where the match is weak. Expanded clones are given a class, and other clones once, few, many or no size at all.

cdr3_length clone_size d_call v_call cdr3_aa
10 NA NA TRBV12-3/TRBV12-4 ASSFARTEAF
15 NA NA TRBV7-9 ASSSIYGRTANTEAF
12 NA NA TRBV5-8 ASTPGGGTDTQY
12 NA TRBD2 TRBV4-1 ASSPPGGEETQY
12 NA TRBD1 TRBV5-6 ASSDGQGGNGYT
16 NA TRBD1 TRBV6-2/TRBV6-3 ASSYWVGGQGFKQPQH
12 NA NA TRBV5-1 ASSFSGASYGYT
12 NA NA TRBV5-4 ASSSGGQYYEQY
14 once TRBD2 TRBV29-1 SVSSTLRGGTDTQY
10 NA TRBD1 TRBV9 ASSLTGEGYT
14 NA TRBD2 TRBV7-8 ASSTAGTSRGNEQF
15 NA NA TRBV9 ASRGRADPPSTDTQY
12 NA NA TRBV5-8 ASSPPSGRETQY
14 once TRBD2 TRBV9 ASSVGDSGASDTQY
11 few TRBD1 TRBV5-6 ASSLRVQGALH
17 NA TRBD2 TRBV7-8 ASSLPNRGLAGVLNEQF
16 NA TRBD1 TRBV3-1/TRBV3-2 ASSQVSPWDRATGELF
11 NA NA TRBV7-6 APFRLGGAEQF
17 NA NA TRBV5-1 ASSLASFRGMTGANVLT
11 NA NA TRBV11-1 ASKDFEVRPQH
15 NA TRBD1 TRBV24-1 ATSDPGGTGGRNEQF
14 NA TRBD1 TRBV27 ASSLQTRTGASPLH
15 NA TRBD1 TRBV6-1 ASSEHRGYTGNQPQH
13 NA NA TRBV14 ASSPQPGAGETQY
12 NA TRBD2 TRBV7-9 ATRIGGGDNEQF
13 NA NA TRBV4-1 ASSQEGGRNYEQY
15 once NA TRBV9 ASGANPGRRKRGGYT
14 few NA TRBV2 ASSEVPAANTGELF
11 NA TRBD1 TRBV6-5 ASSRGQGDGYT
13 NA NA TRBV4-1 ASSQTLDPRDEQY